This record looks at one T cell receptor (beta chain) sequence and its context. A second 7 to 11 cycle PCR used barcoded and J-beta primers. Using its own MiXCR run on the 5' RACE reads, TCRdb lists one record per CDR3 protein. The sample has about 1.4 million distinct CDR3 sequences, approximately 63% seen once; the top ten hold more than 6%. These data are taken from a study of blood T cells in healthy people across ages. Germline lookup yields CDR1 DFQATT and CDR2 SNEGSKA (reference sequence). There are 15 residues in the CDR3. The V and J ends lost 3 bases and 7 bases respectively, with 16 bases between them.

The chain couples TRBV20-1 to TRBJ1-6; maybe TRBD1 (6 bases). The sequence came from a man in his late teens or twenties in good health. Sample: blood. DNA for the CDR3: TGCAGTGCTAGGCGGCCGCAGACAGGAAATTCACCCCTCCACTTT. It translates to CSARRPQTGNSPLHF.